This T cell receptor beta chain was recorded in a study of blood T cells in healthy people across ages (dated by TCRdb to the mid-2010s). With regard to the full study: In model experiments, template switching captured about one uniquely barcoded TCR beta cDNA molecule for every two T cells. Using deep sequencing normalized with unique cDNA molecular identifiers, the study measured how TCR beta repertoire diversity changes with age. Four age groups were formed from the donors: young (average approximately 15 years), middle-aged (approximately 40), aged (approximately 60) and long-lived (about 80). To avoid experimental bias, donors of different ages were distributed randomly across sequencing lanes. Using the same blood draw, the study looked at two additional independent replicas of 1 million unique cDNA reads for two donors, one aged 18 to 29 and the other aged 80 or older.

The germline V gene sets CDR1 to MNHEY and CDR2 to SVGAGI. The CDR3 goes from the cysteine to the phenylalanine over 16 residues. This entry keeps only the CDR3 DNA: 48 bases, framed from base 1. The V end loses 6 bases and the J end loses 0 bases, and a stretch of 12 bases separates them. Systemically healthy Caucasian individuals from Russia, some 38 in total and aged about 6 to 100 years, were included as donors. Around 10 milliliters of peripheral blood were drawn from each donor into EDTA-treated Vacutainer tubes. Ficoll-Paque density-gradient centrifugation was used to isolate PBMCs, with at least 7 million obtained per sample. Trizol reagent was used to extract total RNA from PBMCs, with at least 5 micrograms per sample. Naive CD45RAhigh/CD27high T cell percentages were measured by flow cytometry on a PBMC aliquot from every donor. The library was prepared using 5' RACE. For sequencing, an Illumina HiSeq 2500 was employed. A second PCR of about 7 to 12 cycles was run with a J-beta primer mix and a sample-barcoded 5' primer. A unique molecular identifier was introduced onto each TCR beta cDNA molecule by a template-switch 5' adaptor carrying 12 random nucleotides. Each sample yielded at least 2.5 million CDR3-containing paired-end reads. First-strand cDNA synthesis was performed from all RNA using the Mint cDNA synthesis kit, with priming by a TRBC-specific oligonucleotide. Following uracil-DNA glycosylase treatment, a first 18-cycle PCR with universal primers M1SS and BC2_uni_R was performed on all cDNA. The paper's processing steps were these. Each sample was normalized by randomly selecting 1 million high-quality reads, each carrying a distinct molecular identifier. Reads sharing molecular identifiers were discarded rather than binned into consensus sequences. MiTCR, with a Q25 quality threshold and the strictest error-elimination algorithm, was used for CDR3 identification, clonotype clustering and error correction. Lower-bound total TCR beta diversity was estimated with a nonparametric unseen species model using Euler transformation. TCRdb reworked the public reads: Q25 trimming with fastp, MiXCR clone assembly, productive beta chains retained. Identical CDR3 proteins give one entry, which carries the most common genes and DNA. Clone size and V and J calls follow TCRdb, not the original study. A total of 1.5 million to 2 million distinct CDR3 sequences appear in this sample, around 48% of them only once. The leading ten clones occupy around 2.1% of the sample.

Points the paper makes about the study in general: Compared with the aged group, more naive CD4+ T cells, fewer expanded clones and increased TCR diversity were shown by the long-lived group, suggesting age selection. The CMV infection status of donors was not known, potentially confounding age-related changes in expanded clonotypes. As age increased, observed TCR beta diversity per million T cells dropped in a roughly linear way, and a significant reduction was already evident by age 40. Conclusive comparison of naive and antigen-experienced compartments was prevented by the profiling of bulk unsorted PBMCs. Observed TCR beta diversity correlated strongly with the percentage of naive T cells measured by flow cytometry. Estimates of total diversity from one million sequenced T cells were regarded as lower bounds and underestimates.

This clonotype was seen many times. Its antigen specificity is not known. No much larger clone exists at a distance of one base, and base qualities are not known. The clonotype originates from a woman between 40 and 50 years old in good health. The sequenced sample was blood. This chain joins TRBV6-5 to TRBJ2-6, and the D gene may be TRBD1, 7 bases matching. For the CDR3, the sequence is CASRRDSRSGANVLTF. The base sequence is TGTGCCAGCAGGCGGGACAGCCGCTCTGGGGCCAACGTCCTGACTTTC.